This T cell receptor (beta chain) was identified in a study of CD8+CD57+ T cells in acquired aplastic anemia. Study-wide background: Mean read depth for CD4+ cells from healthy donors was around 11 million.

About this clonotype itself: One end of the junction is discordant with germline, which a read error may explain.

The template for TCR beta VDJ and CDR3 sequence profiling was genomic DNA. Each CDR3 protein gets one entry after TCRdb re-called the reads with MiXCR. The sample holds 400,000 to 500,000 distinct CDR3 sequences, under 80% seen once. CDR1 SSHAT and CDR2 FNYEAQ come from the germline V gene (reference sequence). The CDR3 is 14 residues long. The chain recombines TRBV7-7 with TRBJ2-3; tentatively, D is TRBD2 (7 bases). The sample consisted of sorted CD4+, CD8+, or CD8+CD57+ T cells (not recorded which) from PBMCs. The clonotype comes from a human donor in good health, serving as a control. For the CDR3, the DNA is TGTGCTAGCAGCTTAGGGGGGGGCTACACAGATACGCAGTTT. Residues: CASSLGGGYTDTQF. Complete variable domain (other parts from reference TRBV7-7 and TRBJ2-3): GAGVSQSPRYKVTKRGQDVTLRCDPISSHATLYWYQQALGQGPEFLTYFNYEAQPDKSGLPSDRFSAERPEGSISTLTIQRTEQRDSAMYRCASSLGGGYTDTQFGPGTRLTVL.